This T cell receptor (beta chain) comes out of a study of blood T cell repertoires in COVID-19. Study-level information: COVID-19 samples from acute and convalescent phases originated in the United States, Italy and Spain. In each case, the material was cDNA or gDNA derived from T cells, B-cell-depleted T cells, or PBMCs.

This CDR3 has 14 residues. Germline V lookup: CDR1 LGHDT, CDR2 YNNKEL (reference sequence). V was cut by 4 bases and J by 0 bases, with 7 bases left in between. Authors' analysis steps: Amplification of reference gene primers was used by the study to estimate nucleated cell counts. Clones were read by immunoSEQ multiplex PCR, and TCRdb kept only the in-frame ones, dropping some. That table supplies the V and J calls and clone size; D and trimming were determined from the DNA. Here the sample spans about 50,000 clones, 65% to 85% being singletons. The material sequenced was peripheral blood. This rearrangement joins TRBV3-1 (or the pseudogene TRBV3-2) to TRBJ1-5; D gene uncertain. This receptor was obtained from a woman aged 80 or over with acute or convalescent COVID-19. In DNA, the CDR3 is TGTGCCAGCAGCCCCGGTCGTAGCAATCAGCCCCAGCATTTT. This sequence encodes CASSPGRSNQPQHF.